The 10 T cell receptor beta chains presented below share a single source sample, sequenced in a study of blood T cell repertoires in COVID-19. Sequencing used immunoSEQ multiplex PCR; TCRdb keeps in-frame clones, though not all of them. The data show roughly 120,000 clones, with about 90% seen just once and around 4.1% held by the top ten. The sample taken for sequencing was peripheral blood. The receptor source for this set is a woman in her sixties with COVID-19, enrolled during active disease.

This clone has a handful of counts. The chain links TRBV12-3 or TRBV12-4 to TRBJ1-3, with D unclear. V gave up 6 bases and J gave up 0 bases, with 6 bases separating them. The CDR3 has 13 amino acids. This CDR3 reads CASRYSSGNTIYF. The CDR3 bases are TGTGCCAGCAGGTACAGCTCTGGAAACACCATATATTTT.

The CDR3 protein is CASSLGTGKEREQYF. CDR3 nucleotides: TGCGCCAGCAGCTTGGGGACAGGGAAGGAACGCGAGCAGTACTTC. V is TRBV5-1 and J is TRBJ2-7, with TRBD1 identical over 8 bases. V lost 0 bases, J lost 6 bases, and 8 bases stayed unmatched. The V gene's germline CDR1 is SGHRS and CDR2 YFSETQ. The CDR3 consists of 15 residues.

The V gene is TRBV5-1, the J gene TRBJ2-3; D perhaps matches TRBD2 (6 bases). CDR3 length: 15 residues. Trimming removed 0 bases at V and 5 bases at J, with 13 bases between. CDR1 and CDR2 (germline): SGHRS, YFSETQ. CDR3: CASSLESGVVDTQYF. CDR3 nucleotides: TGCGCCAGCAGCTTGGAATCGGGGGTGGTAGATACGCAGTATTTT.

The chain has TRBV4-3 and TRBJ1-1, with D perhaps TRBD1 (6 bases). Trimming pared 5 bases from V and 0 bases from J, leaving 22 bases between. Germline values: CDR1 LGHNA, CDR2 YSLEER. The CDR3 contains 18 residues. CDR3 nucleotide sequence: TGCGCCAGCAGCTCCCGGGACACCGGAGGTTGGGTGAACACTGAAGCTTTCTTT. This codes for CASSSRDTGGWVNTEAFF.

The gene calls are TRBV2 and TRBJ1-2; possible D gene TRBD1, 6 bases. Per the germline V gene, CDR1 is SNHLY and CDR2 is FYNNEI. Trimming cost V 6 bases and J 5 bases, with 22 bases left between them. The CDR3 totals 16 residues. CDR3 protein: CASRQGTVKNMYGYTF. CDR3 bases: TGTGCCAGCAGGCAGGGGACGGTTAAGAACATGTATGGCTACACCTTC.

The chain combines TRBV6-5 with TRBJ1-2, with D perhaps matching TRBD1 (5 bases). Deletions cut 9 bases from V and 6 bases from J, with 23 bases between. There are 15 residues in the CDR3. Germline V gene lookup returns CDR1 MNHEY and CDR2 SVGAGI. The DNA of the CDR3 is TGTGCCAGTCTAGGACTAGTCAGGGATGGGAATGGCTACACCTTC. This sequence encodes CASLGLVRDGNGYTF.

This clone is a singleton in its sample. This chain joins TRBV4-1 and TRBJ1-2; maybe TRBD1 (5 bases). CDR3 length: 17 amino acids. V lost 0 bases and J lost 6, with 20 bases in between. Looked up from germline, CDR1 is MGHRA and CDR2 is YSYEKL. As DNA, the CDR3 is TGCGCCAGCAGCCAAGATATTTCGGACACTTTCTATGATGGCTACACCTTC. Translated: CASSQDISDTFYDGYTF.

The chain joins TRBV5-4 to TRBJ1-1, with 7 bases identical to TRBD1. This CDR3 is 16 amino acids long. Trimming removed 4 bases from V and 3 bases from J; junction bases left unmatched: 12. Germline CDR1 reads SGHNT; CDR2 reads YYREEE (reference sequence). The chain's CDR3 is CASSRGGGGMDTEAFF. CDR3 coding DNA: TGTGCCAGCAGCAGGGGCGGAGGGGGCATGGACACTGAAGCTTTCTTT.

This clone was counted between two and nine times. The chain recombines TRBV6-5 with TRBJ2-2; TRBD2 matches 10 bases. CDR3 length equals 15 residues. Germline V gene data show CDR1 as MNHEY and CDR2 as SVGAGI. Unmatched junction bases numbered 6, after V lost 4 bases and J lost 7 bases. Written as DNA, the CDR3 is TGTGCCAGCAGTTCCGGACTAGCGGTACTCGGGGAGCTGTTTTTT. This gives the protein CASSSGLAVLGELFF.

This chain links TRBV3-1 (or the pseudogene TRBV3-2) with TRBJ1-2; 8 nucleotides match TRBD1. Germline CDR1 is LGHDT and CDR2 is YNNKEL (reference sequence). The J segment lost 4 bases and the V segment lost 4 bases, leaving 5 bases of the junction unmatched. The CDR3 is 14 residues long. In DNA, the CDR3 is TGTGCCAGCAGCCTCGCCAGGGGGCTCTATGGCTACACCTTC. Translated, it gives CASSLARGLYGYTF.